Below, 23 T cell receptor beta chains from the same sample are listed, as sequenced in a study of blood T cell repertoires in COVID-19. Repertoires were generated with immunoSEQ multiplex PCR, while TCRdb's copy carries only in-frame clones and drops some. This sample has fewer than 65,000 clones, with around 93% found just once. The specimen was peripheral blood. Receptors were obtained from a man aged 50 to 59 with acute or convalescent COVID-19.

The J gene is TRBJ1-1, the V gene TRBV29-1; 7 bases are shared with TRBD1. The J segment lost 4 bases and the V segment lost 7 bases, leaving 9 bases of the junction unmatched. In germline, CDR1 is SQVTM, CDR2 ANQGSEA. CDR3 size: 13 residues. In DNA, the CDR3 is TGCAGCGGTGACAGGGAGGGCGCCACTGAAGCTTTCTTT. Its protein product is CSGDREGATEAFF.

This clone was recorded only once. The chain combines TRBV4-1 with TRBJ2-7, with unresolved D. With 1 base removed from V and 3 bases from J, the gap between germline ends came to 16 bases. The CDR3 spans 16 residues. Germline CDR1 MGHRA, CDR2 YSYEKL. CDR3 in DNA: TGCGCCAGCAGCCAAGGGAGACGGCGCTCACACTACGAGCAGTACTTC. This codes for CASSQGRRRSHYEQYF.

V is TRBV11-2 and J is TRBJ1-1; D call uncertain. Trimming pared 5 bases from V and 3 bases from J, leaving 4 bases between. The CDR3 has 11 residues. Germline V gene sequence: CDR1 SGHAT, CDR2 FQNNGV. The CDR3 spells CASSLYTEAFF. For the CDR3, the DNA is TGTGCCAGCAGCCTATACACTGAAGCTTTCTTT.

This rearrangement joins TRBV30 to TRBJ1-1, with D maybe TRBD1 (6 bases). Trimming left V 0 bases short and J 9 bases short, with 14 bases between. Germline V gene data show CDR1 as GTSNPN and CDR2 as SVGIG (reference sequence). This CDR3 is 13 amino acids long. The DNA of the CDR3 is TGTGCCTGGAGTGTAAGGGGGAGTGGGAAAGCTTTCTTT. Protein product: CAWSVRGSGKAFF. Based on the CDR3 plus reference TRBV30 and TRBJ1-1, the full variable domain is SQTIHQWPATLVQPVGSPLSLECTVEGTSNPNLYWYRQAAGRGLQLLFYSVGIGQISSEVPQNLSASRPQDRQFILSSKKLLLSDSGFYLCAWSVRGSGKAFFGQGTRLTVV.

Written as DNA, the CDR3 is TGTGCCAGCAGTTTAATAACAGGGGGAAGAAGCACTGAAGCTTTCTTT. Its translation: CASSLITGGRSTEAFF. This chain links TRBV27 with TRBJ1-1; 8 bases match TRBD1. V gave up 2 bases and J gave up 4 bases; unmatched junction bases: 9. Germline V gene lookup returns CDR1 MNHEY and CDR2 SMNVEV (reference sequence). This CDR3 has 16 residues.

This chain connects TRBV28 to TRBJ1-2; tentative D call: TRBD1 (5 bases). V lost 6 bases, J lost 5 bases, and 13 bases lay in between. The germline V gene has CDR1 MDHEN and CDR2 SYDVKM. CDR3 length: 13 amino acids. CDR3 in DNA: TGTGCCAGCAGGCCAGGGCCTTTTTATGGCTACACCTTC. Translated: CASRPGPFYGYTF.

J is TRBJ2-7 and V is TRBV13; perhaps TRBD1 as D (8 bases). CDR3 size: 15 residues. Per the germline V gene, CDR1 is PRHDT and CDR2 is FYEKMQ (reference sequence). With 4 bases removed from V and 12 bases from J, the gap between germline ends came to 25 bases. The CDR3 region is CASSSQDRGGAGVYF. The CDR3 region has the DNA TGTGCCAGCAGCTCCCAAGACAGGGGCGGCGCGGGGGTGTACTTC. The full variable domain, rest sourced from reference TRBV13 and TRBJ2-7, is AAGVIQSPRHLIKEKRETATLKCYPIPRHDTVYWYQQGPGQDPQFLISFYEKMQSDKGSIPDRFSAQQFSDYHSELNMSSLELGDSALYFCASSSQDRGGAGVYFGPGTRLTVT.

V usage is TRBV10-3 and J usage is TRBJ1-1; the D is unclear. Trimming pared 7 bases from V and 2 bases from J, leaving 11 bases between. The CDR3 is 13 amino acids. Per the germline V gene, CDR1 is ENHRY and CDR2 is SYGVKD. The CDR3 here is CAITPGYNTEAFF. In nucleotides, the CDR3 is TGTGCCATCACGCCGGGGTACAACACTGAAGCTTTCTTT.

The V and J genes are TRBV19 and TRBJ2-1, with D tentatively TRBD2 (5 bases). Germline values: CDR1 LNHDA, CDR2 SQIVND (reference sequence). Trimming removed 5 bases at V and 0 bases at J, with 17 bases between. This CDR3 comprises 17 residues. CDR3 sequence (DNA): TGTGCCAGTAGTTTATTGTGGTCGGGGAGCTCCTACAATGAGCAGTTCTTC. Translated: CASSLLWSGSSYNEQFF.

Remarks on this clone: The same CDR3 is also encoded by other DNA sequences in this sample. This chain connects TRBV7-8 to TRBJ1-3; D perhaps matches TRBD1 (5 bases). The length of the CDR3 is 16 residues. Trimming left V 5 bases short and J 0 bases short, with 14 bases between. The germline CDR1 and CDR2 sequences are SGHVS and FQNEAQ. The CDR3: CASSPRDSFSGNTIYF. DNA of the CDR3: TGTGCCAGCAGCCCACGGGACTCATTCTCTGGAAACACCATATATTTT.

This sequence joins TRBV19 and TRBJ1-4; perhaps TRBD1 as D (5 bases). The CDR3 is made up of 14 amino acids. V gave up 3 bases and J gave up 8 bases, with 13 bases separating them. Germline lookup yields CDR1 LNHDA and CDR2 SQIVND (reference sequence). CDR3 DNA: TGTGCCAGTAGTATTGGAGGGGTACGCGAAAAACTGTTTTTT. It translates to CASSIGGVREKLFF. The full variable domain, rest sourced from reference TRBV19 and TRBJ1-4, is DGGITQSPKYLFRKEGQNVTLSCEQNLNHDAMYWYRQDPGQGLRLIYYSQIVNDFQKGDIAEGYSVSREKKESFPLTVTSAQKNPTAFYLCASSIGGVREKLFFGSGTQLSVL.

The chain carries TRBV19 and TRBJ1-5, with no clear D. The germline V gene encodes CDR1 LNHDA and CDR2 SQIVND (reference sequence). The CDR3 consists of 14 residues. V gave up 8 bases and J gave up 0 bases, with 11 bases separating them. DNA for the CDR3: TGTGCCAGTCAGGAATTTTATAGCAATCAGCCCCAGCATTTT. This translates into CASQEFYSNQPQHF.

The chain employs TRBV19 and TRBJ2-5; weak D call: TRBD1 (6 bases). The germline V gene encodes CDR1 LNHDA and CDR2 SQIVND (reference sequence). CDR3 length: 13 residues. Trimming left V 8 bases short and J 1 base short, with 11 bases between. CDR3 bases: TGTGCCAGTGGGCAGGGGACCCAAGAGACCCAGTACTTC. Protein sequence: CASGQGTQETQYF.

The chain recombines TRBV5-1 with TRBJ1-6, with 7 bases fitting TRBD1. The J segment lost 2 bases and the V segment lost 4 bases, leaving 6 bases of the junction unmatched. This CDR3 spans 16 amino acids. Germline V gene lookup returns CDR1 SGHRS and CDR2 YFSETQ. The CDR3 nucleotides read TGCGCCAGCAGCCAGACAGGGCGACCCTATAATTCACCCCTCCACTTT. This sequence encodes CASSQTGRPYNSPLHF.

V gene TRBV6-4 combines with J gene TRBJ1-2, with 10 bases lining up with TRBD1. The CDR3 is made up of 14 amino acids. Germline CDR1 MRHNA, CDR2 SNTAGT. Unmatched junction bases numbered 9, after V lost 6 bases and J lost 8 bases. The CDR3 nucleotides are TGTGCCAGCAGGAAATCGGGACAGGGGAACGGCTACACCTTC. The encoded protein is CASRKSGQGNGYTF.

The chain couples TRBV7-2 to TRBJ2-3, with 9 positions matching TRBD2. Germline loops: CDR1 SGHTA, CDR2 FQGNSA. The junction had 15 bases not matched to a gene; V was cut back by 3 bases and J by 2 bases. CDR3 length: 19 residues. CDR3 sequence reads: CASSFPLLRLAEITDTQYF. CDR3 DNA: TGTGCCAGCAGCTTTCCACTACTAAGACTAGCGGAGATCACAGATACGCAGTATTTT.

This clone was picked up one time. The chain links TRBV27 to TRBJ2-7, with unresolved D. V was shortened by 3 bases and J by 4 bases, with 13 bases between the two germline ends. This CDR3 comprises 14 residues. Germline V gene data show CDR1 as MNHEY and CDR2 as SMNVEV (reference sequence). CDR3 nucleotide sequence: TGTGCCAGCAGTTTGGGTCCAGACTGGTACGAGCAGTACTTC. Amino acid sequence: CASSLGPDWYEQYF.

The rearrangement uses TRBV24-1 and TRBJ1-5; 7 nucleotides align to TRBD1. V was clipped by 4 bases and J by 5 bases; unmatched bases: 19. This CDR3 is built from 19 residues. CDR1 KGHDR and CDR2 SFDVKD come from the germline V gene. CDR3 residues: CATSDAGGTDPRCDQPQHF. The DNA for the CDR3 is TGTGCCACCAGTGACGCCGGTGGGACAGACCCCCGCTGTGATCAGCCCCAGCATTTT.

The rearrangement links TRBV24-1 to TRBJ2-1; 8 nucleotides line up with TRBD2. The CDR3 sequence is 13 residues long. J was trimmed by 8 bases and V by 7 bases; bases with no gene match: 6. Germline-derived CDR1 and CDR2 are KGHDR and SFDVKD. The chain's CDR3 is CATSGGALDEQFF. CDR3 DNA sequence: TGTGCCACCAGCGGGGGGGCCTTGGATGAGCAGTTCTTC.

This clone has just one count. The V call is TRBV5-1, the J call TRBJ2-7; 7 positions agree with TRBD1. In germline, CDR1 is SGHRS, CDR2 YFSETQ. After removal of 0 bases from V and 2 bases from J, the junction contained 5 bases not matched to a gene. This CDR3 region has 15 residues. The CDR3, as DNA: TGCGCCAGCAGCTTGGCCGGGACAGAGGCCTACGAGCAGTACTTC. Residues: CASSLAGTEAYEQYF.

This chain connects TRBV27 to TRBJ2-1, with 9 bases lining up with TRBD2. The V gene's germline CDR1 is MNHEY and CDR2 SMNVEV (reference sequence). V trimming: 5 bases; J trimming: 4 bases; junction bases outside the gene matches: 9. The CDR3 totals 16 residues. CDR3 protein: CASSGRAGGPYNEQFF. CDR3 DNA: TGTGCCAGCAGTGGAAGAGCGGGGGGCCCTTACAATGAGCAGTTCTTC.

The chain couples TRBV6-5 to TRBJ1-6, with 8 nucleotides matching TRBD1. Germline CDR1 is MNHEY and CDR2 is SVGAGI. The CDR3 totals 14 residues. After removal of 9 bases from V and 8 bases from J, the junction contained 9 bases not matched to a gene. CDR3 residues: CASIRTGLDSPLHF. DNA for the CDR3: TGTGCCAGTATTAGGACAGGGTTGGATTCACCCCTCCACTTT.

This sequence joins TRBV18 and TRBJ1-4; 7 bases are a match to TRBD1. Germline CDR1 KGHSH, CDR2 LQKENI. This CDR3 spans 15 amino acids. J lost 5 bases, V lost 3 bases, and 6 bases had no gene match. CDR3 protein: CASSPPGTANEKLFF. The DNA for the CDR3 is TGTGCCAGCTCACCCCCCGGGACAGCCAATGAAAAACTGTTTTTT.